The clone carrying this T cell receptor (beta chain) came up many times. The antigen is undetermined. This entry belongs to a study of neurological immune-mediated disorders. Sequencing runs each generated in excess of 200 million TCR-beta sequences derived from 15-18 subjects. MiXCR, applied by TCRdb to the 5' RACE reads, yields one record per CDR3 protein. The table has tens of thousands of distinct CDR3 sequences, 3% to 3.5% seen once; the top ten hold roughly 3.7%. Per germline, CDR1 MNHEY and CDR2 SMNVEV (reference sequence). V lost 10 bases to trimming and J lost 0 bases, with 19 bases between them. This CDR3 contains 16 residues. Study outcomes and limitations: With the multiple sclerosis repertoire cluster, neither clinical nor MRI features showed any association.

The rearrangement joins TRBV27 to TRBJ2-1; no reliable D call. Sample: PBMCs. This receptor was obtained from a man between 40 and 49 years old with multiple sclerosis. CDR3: CATKFIAGSSYNEQFF. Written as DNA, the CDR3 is TGTGCCACCAAGTTTATAGCAGGCAGCTCCTACAATGAGCAGTTCTTC.